The following is a T cell receptor (beta chain) sequence with its context. This clone's antigen is unknown. No qualities accompany the bases; no much larger clone lies one base away. Trimming at the junction amounts to 3 bases on V and 0 bases on J, and the germline ends lie 12 bases apart. From its cysteine to its phenylalanine, the CDR3 spans 15 amino acids. Only the CDR3 region is kept as DNA, spanning 45 bases read in frame from base 1. CDR1 and CDR2, per the germline V gene (reference sequence), are SGHKS and YYEKEE. The data belong to a study of blood T cell repertoires in COVID-19 (dated by TCRdb to 2018 to 2021). Regarding the research as a whole: Samples covering the acute and convalescent phases of COVID-19 were provided by collaborators in the United States, Italy and Spain. The material from the prospective study consisted of cDNA or gDNA derived from T cells, B-cell-depleted T cells, or PBMCs. Deeply sampled blood TCRbeta repertoires from subjects exposed to, actively infected with, or recovered from COVID-19 were included in the dataset. The repertoires were made available in a free public database intended to serve as a resource for research on the immune response to SARS-CoV-2. The samples were drawn from the first 160 participants of the ongoing ImmuneRACE study and from 1,254 subjects provided by 6 global collaborators. The sample metadata nearly always contained a de-identified subject ID, COVID-19 status, age in years and sex. Where available, HLA class I and class II types were obtained from metadata supplied by the sample provider rather than from assay-based typing. Study-wide findings and limitations: The quantity of clinical and demographic metadata differed by source and by participant and was supplied without curation.

Participants in the prospective study were aged about 18 to 95 years, lived in approximately 26 United States geographic areas, and enrolled through a virtual design. Cohort assignment in the prospective study relied on participant-reported clinical history from a screening survey and a study questionnaire. Recovered participants in ImmuneRACE Cohort 3 were defined as having two consecutive negative NP/OP PCR tests, clearance from a healthcare professional, or resolution of symptoms. In the prospective study, whole blood, serum and a nasopharyngeal or oropharyngeal swab were collected from each participant by mobile phlebotomists. Additional blood draws and questionnaires over an approximately 2-month period could optionally be provided by prospective study participants. Before DNA extraction, blood samples from the prospective study were shipped at room temperature or frozen. The immunoSEQ Assay, a bias-controlled multiplex PCR, was used to amplify TCRbeta CDR3 regions from genomic DNA. Under the source paper's analysis protocol: Nucleated cell counts per sample were estimated from amplification of reference gene primers within the assay. To quantify the absolute abundance of each unique TCRbeta CDR3 rearrangement, sequence reads were collapsed and filtered. Productive Simpson clonality was computed per sample as the square root of Simpson's diversity index over productive rearrangements. The immuneACCESS repertoire file appears here via TCRdb, limited to in-frame rearrangements. These files lack a portion of the clones; in checked studies, under half of the deficit traces to unresolved V genes, and the cause of the others is not known. V and J calls and clone size are given by that table; D and trimming were obtained from the DNA. The sample records 180,000 or so clones, approximately 88% of which are singletons. Of the sample, 13% is held by the ten largest clones.

The sequence came from a woman aged 60-75 years who had recovered from COVID-19. Recombination joined TRBV5-5 with TRBJ2-5; too little of a D gene remains to name it. Sequencing was done on a sample of PBMCs or T cells enriched from blood (not recorded which). The nucleotide sequence is TGTGCCAGCAGCTCAGGCCCCAGGAACCAAGAGACCCAGTACTTC. The encoded protein is CASSSGPRNQETQYF.